The sequence of this T cell receptor beta chain was determined in a study of blood T cell repertoires in COVID-19. Categorization into cohorts depended on clinical history that participants reported. V was clipped by 0 bases and J by 1 base, with 13 bases between them. CDR1 and CDR2 (germline): LGHNA, YNFKEQ. The CDR3 has 17 residues. Clones were read by immunoSEQ multiplex PCR, and TCRdb kept only the in-frame ones, dropping some. This sample has fewer than 200,000 clones, with roughly nine tenths found just once. Sequencing input: PBMCs or T cells enriched from blood (not recorded which). This sequence joins TRBV4-2 and TRBJ1-5; tentatively, D is TRBD1 (6 bases). The origin of this receptor is a human donor with acute COVID-19. The donor label of this sample is uncertain. The CDR3 DNA sequence: TGTGCCAGCAGCCAAGATCCGGGACAAAAGAGCAATCAGCCCCAGCATTTT. It encodes CASSQDPGQKSNQPQHF.